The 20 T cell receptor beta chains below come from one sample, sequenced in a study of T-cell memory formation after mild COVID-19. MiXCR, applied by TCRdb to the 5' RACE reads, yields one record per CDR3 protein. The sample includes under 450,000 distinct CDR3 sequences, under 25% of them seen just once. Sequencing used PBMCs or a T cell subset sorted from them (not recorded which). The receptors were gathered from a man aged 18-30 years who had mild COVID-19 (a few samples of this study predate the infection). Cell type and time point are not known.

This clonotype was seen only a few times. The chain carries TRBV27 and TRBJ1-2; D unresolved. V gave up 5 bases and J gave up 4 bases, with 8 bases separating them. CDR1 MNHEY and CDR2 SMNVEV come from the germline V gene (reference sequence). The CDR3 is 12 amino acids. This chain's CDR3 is CASSPLGYGYTF. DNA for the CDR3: TGTGCCAGCAGTCCCTTGGGCTATGGCTACACCTTC.

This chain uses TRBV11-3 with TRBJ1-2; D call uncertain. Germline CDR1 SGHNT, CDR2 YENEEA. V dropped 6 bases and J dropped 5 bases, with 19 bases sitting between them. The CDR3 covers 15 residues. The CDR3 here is CASRGRDPWSYGYTF. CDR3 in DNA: TGTGCCAGCAGGGGCCGCGACCCATGGTCTTATGGCTACACCTTC. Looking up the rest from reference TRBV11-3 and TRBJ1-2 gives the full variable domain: EAGVVQSPRYKIIEKKQPVAFWCNPISGHNTLYWYLQNLGQGPELLIRYENEEAVDDSQLPKDRFSAERLKGVDSTLKIQPAELGDSAVYLCASRGRDPWSYGYTFGSGTRLTVV.

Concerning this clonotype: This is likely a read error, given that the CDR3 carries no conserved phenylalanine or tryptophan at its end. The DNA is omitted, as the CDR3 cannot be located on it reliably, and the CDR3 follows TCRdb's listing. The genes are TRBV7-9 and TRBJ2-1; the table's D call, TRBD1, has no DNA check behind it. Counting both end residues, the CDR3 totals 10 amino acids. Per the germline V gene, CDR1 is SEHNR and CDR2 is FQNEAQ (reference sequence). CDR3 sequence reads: CATRPGTGED.

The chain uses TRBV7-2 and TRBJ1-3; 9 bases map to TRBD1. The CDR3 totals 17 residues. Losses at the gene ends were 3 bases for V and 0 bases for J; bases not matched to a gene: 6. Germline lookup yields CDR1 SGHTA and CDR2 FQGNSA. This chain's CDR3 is CASSFWLQGASGNTIYF. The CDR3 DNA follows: TGTGCCAGCAGCTTTTGGTTACAGGGGGCCTCTGGAAACACCATATATTTT.

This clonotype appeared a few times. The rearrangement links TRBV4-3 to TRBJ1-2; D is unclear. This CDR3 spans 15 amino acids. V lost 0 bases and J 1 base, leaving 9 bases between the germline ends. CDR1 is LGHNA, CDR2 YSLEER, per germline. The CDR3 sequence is CASSQDLTFNYGYTF. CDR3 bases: TGCGCCAGCAGCCAAGATCTTACGTTTAACTATGGCTACACCTTC.

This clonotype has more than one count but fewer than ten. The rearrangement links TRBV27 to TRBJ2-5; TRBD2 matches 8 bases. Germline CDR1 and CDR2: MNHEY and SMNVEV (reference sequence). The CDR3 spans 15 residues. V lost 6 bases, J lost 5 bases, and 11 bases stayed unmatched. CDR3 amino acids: CASSPSPGGRETQYF. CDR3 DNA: TGTGCCAGCAGCCCTTCCCCGGGGGGGCGGGAGACCCAGTACTTC.

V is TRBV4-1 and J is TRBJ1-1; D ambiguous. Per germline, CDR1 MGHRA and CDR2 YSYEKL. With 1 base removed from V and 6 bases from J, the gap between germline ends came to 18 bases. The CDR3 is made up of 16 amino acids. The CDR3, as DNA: TGCGCCAGCAGCCAAGCTTCGTCCCGATCGCGCGCTGAAGCTTTCTTT. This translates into CASSQASSRSRAEAFF.

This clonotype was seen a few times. DNA of the CDR3: TGTGCCAGCAGCTCAAAGTGGGATACGCAGTATTTT. Protein product: CASSSKWDTQYF. The chain employs TRBV7-9 and TRBJ2-3; no reliable D call. CDR1 is SEHNR and CDR2 is FQNEAQ in the germline V gene (reference sequence). V lost 4 bases, J lost 6 bases, and 8 bases lay in between. This CDR3 region has 12 residues.

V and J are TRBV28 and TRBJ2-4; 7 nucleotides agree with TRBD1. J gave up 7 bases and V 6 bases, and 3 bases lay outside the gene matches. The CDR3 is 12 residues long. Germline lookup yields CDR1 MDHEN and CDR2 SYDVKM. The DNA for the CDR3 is TGTGCCAGCAGGACGGGACAGAACATTCAGTACTTC. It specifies CASRTGQNIQYF.

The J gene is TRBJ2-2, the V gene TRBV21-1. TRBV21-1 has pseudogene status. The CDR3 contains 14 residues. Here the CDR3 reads CASSKSGVTGELFF. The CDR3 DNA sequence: TGTGCCAGCAGCAAATCGGGAGTCACCGGGGAGCTGTTTTTT.

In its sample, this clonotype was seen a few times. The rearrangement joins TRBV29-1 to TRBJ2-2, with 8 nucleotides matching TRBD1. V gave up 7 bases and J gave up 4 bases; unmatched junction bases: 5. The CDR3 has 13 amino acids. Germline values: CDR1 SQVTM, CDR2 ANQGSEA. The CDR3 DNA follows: TGCAGCGGCCGGGACAGGAGCACCGGGGAGCTGTTTTTT. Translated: CSGRDRSTGELFF.

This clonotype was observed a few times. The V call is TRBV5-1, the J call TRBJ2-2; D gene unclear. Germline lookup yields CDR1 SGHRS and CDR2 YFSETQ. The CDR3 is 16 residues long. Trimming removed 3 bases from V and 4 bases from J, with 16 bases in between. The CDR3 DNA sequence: TGCGCCAGCAGCTCATCATCGGTATTGGGCACCGGGGAGCTGTTTTTT. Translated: CASSSSSVLGTGELFF.

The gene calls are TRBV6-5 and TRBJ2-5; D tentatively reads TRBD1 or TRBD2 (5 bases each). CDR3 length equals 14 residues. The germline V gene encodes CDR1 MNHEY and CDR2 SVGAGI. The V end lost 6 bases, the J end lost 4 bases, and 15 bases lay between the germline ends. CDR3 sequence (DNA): TGTGCCAGCAGCCCGTTCGGGGCCCGAGAGACCCAGTACTTC. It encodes CASSPFGARETQYF.

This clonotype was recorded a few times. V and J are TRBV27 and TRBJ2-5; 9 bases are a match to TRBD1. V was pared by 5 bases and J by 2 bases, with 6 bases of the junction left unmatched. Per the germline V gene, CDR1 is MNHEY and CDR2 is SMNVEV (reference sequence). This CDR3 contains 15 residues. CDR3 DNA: TGTGCCAGCAGTGTTGCGGGACAGGGACAAGAGACCCAGTACTTC. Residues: CASSVAGQGQETQYF.

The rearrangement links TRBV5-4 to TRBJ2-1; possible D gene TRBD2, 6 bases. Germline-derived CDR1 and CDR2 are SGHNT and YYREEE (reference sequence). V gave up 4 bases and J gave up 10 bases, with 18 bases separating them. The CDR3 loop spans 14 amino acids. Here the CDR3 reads CASSGGRISGEQFF. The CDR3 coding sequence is TGTGCCAGCAGCGGAGGGCGGATCTCAGGGGAGCAGTTCTTC. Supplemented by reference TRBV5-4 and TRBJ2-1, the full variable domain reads ETGVTQSPTHLIKTRGQQVTLRCSSQSGHNTVSWYQQALGQGPQFIFQYYREEENGRGNFPPRFSGLQFPNYSSELNVNALELDDSALYLCASSGGRISGEQFFGPGTRLTVL.

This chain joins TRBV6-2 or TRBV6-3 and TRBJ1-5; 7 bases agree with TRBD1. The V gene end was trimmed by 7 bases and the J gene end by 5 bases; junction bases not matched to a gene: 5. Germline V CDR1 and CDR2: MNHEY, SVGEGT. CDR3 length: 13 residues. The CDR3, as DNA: TGTGCCAGCAAACGACAGGGCCATCAGCCCCAGCATTTT. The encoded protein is CASKRQGHQPQHF.

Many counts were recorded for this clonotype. CDR3 amino acids: CASSLDRGYLYEQYF. The DNA of the CDR3 is TGCGCCAGCAGCTTGGATAGGGGCTATCTCTACGAGCAGTACTTC. This chain links TRBV5-1 with TRBJ2-7, with D possibly matching TRBD1 (5 bases). The CDR3 runs to 15 residues. Trimming removed 0 bases from V and 3 bases from J, with 13 bases in between. Germline V gene data show CDR1 as SGHRS and CDR2 as YFSETQ.

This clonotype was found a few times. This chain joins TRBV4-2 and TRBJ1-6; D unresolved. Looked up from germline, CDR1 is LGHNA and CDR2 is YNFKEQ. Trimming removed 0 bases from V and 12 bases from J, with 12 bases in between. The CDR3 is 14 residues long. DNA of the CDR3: TGTGCCAGCAGCCAAGATCAGACGGGGAGACCCCTCCACTTT. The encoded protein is CASSQDQTGRPLHF.

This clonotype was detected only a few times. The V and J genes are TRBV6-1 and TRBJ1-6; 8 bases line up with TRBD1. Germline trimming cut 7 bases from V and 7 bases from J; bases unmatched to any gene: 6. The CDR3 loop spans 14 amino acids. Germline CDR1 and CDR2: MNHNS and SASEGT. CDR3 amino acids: CASKYRDRNSPLHF. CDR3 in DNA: TGTGCCAGCAAATACCGGGACAGGAATTCACCCCTCCACTTT.

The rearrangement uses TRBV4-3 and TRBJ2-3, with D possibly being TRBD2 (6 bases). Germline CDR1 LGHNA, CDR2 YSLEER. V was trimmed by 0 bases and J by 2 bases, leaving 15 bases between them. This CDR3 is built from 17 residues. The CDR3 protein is CASSQESRGSFTDTQYF. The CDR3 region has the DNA TGCGCCAGCAGCCAAGAGTCCCGGGGGTCTTTCACAGATACGCAGTATTTT.